A selection of T cell receptor beta chains follows, all from one sample in a study of identical twins. One entry per CDR3 protein results from TCRdb running MiXCR on the 5' RACE reads. Here the sample spans around 690,000 distinct CDR3 sequences, around 20% being singletons. These data also featured in a second study, about T cells expressing NK-cell markers.

The sequencing sample was made of PBMCs. Source of these receptors: a woman between 18 and 29 years old in good health. The CDR3 runs from the conserved cysteine through the conserved F or W. The order of the fields is J gene, D gene, V gene, clone size, CDR3 protein, CDR3 DNA. The D gene is left open where the match is weak. The size of a clone is reported for some rows only, either as once, few or many, or as a class for expanded clones.

J: TRBJ2-5
D: TRBD2
V: TRBV5-1
size: -
CDR3: CASSVGLAGRETQYF
DNA: TGCGCCAGCAGCGTGGGACTAGCGGGGAGGGAGACCCAGTACTTC

J: TRBJ2-1
D: TRBD1
V: TRBV7-2
size: -
CDR3: CASSPGDRVDEQFF
DNA: TGTGCCAGCAGCCCAGGGGACAGGGTGGATGAGCAGTTCTTC

J: TRBJ2-3
D: TRBD2
V: TRBV5-1
size: -
CDR3: CASSSERERFTDTQYF
DNA: TGCGCCAGCAGCTCGGAGCGGGAGCGATTCACAGATACGCAGTATTTT

J: TRBJ2-7
D: -
V: TRBV4-3
size: -
CDR3: CASSQERTGEQYF
DNA: TGCGCCAGCAGCCAGGAGAGGACGGGGGAGCAGTACTTC

J: TRBJ1-6
D: TRBD1
V: TRBV3-1
size: few
CDR3: CASTFGRGDSPLHF
DNA: TGTGCCAGCACCTTCGGCAGGGGGGACTCACCCCTCCACTTT

J: TRBJ2-3
D: -
V: TRBV5-1
size: -
CDR3: CASSSGLLDTQYF
DNA: TGCGCCAGCAGCTCGGGACTGCTGGATACGCAGTATTTT

J: TRBJ2-5
D: -
V: TRBV7-2
size: once
CDR3: CASSEPRETQYF
DNA: TGTGCCAGCAGCGAGCCCCGGGAAACCCAGTACTTC

J: TRBJ2-2
D: -
V: TRBV12-3/TRBV12-4
size: -
CDR3: CASSSGMNTGELFF
DNA: TGTGCCAGCAGCTCCGGGATGAACACCGGGGAGCTGTTTTTT

J: TRBJ1-1
D: -
V: TRBV6-2/TRBV6-3
size: few
CDR3: CASTTLGENTEAFF
DNA: TGTGCCAGCACTACTCTGGGAGAAAACACTGAAGCTTTCTTT

J: TRBJ2-1
D: TRBD2
V: TRBV6-5
size: few
CDR3: CASSYSSLAGGYNEQFF
DNA: TGTGCCAGCAGTTACTCGAGTCTAGCGGGGGGGTACAATGAGCAGTTCTTC

J: TRBJ2-1
D: -
V: TRBV6-1
size: -
CDR3: CASSRRGARVHNEQFF
DNA: TGTGCCAGCAGTCGGCGCGGCGCGCGGGTACACAATGAGCAGTTCTTC

J: TRBJ2-1
D: TRBD2
V: TRBV6-2/TRBV6-3
size: few
CDR3: CASSPGTSGSREQFF
DNA: TGTGCCAGCAGTCCCGGGACTAGCGGGAGCAGGGAGCAGTTCTTC

J: TRBJ2-7
D: -
V: TRBV7-9
size: -
CDR3: CASSPGLLSLIDYEQYF
DNA: TGTGCCAGCAGCCCGGGACTTCTCTCTCTAATCGACTACGAGCAGTACTTC

J: TRBJ2-1
D: TRBD2
V: TRBV29-1
size: few
CDR3: CSVAGSGRTPYNEQFF
DNA: TGCAGCGTTGCGGGGAGCGGGAGGACACCCTACAATGAGCAGTTCTTC

J: TRBJ2-3
D: TRBD2
V: TRBV15
size: -
CDR3: CATSRDSGRSTDTQYF
DNA: TGTGCCACCAGCAGGGACAGCGGGAGGAGCACAGATACGCAGTATTTT

J: TRBJ1-1
D: TRBD1
V: TRBV6-1
size: -
CDR3: CASTEAQGAFGTEAFF
DNA: TGTGCCAGCACCGAAGCGCAGGGGGCATTCGGCACTGAAGCTTTCTTT

J: TRBJ2-1
D: TRBD2
V: TRBV20-1
size: many
CDR3: CSALAGGPGNEQFF
DNA: TGCAGTGCTTTAGCGGGAGGGCCAGGGAATGAGCAGTTCTTC

J: TRBJ2-1
D: -
V: TRBV12-3/TRBV12-4
size: many
CDR3: CASSSRSGRTSNEQFF
DNA: TGTGCCAGCAGTTCCCGGTCGGGTCGCACGAGCAATGAGCAGTTCTTC

J: TRBJ2-2
D: TRBD2
V: TRBV5-1
size: few
CDR3: CASSLKLAGPNTGELFF
DNA: TGCGCCAGCAGCTTGAAACTAGCGGGACCTAACACCGGGGAGCTGTTTTTT

J: TRBJ2-1
D: TRBD1
V: TRBV20-1
size: few
CDR3: CSAPGQGGKGSYNEQFF
DNA: TGCAGTGCGCCGGGACAGGGTGGAAAGGGCTCCTACAATGAGCAGTTCTTC

J: TRBJ2-4
D: TRBD1
V: TRBV4-3
size: -
CDR3: CASSQASGTGNLIQYF
DNA: TGCGCCAGCAGCCAAGCTTCCGGGACAGGGAATCTCATTCAGTACTTC